Each of the 26 T cell receptor beta chains below was sequenced from the same sample in a study of response to subunit inactivated influenza vaccine. TCRdb ran MiXCR on the RT-PCR reads and lists one entry per CDR3 protein. The sample holds roughly 780,000 distinct CDR3 sequences; approximately 18% are singletons and the top ten take roughly a tenth. The sequencing here drew on PBMCs from blood, taken more than 4 days after vaccination. The receptors shown here come from a middle-aged man who received an inactivated influenza vaccine.

A few counts support this clonotype. The chain uses TRBV5-6 and TRBJ2-5, with 11 bases lining up with TRBD1. CDR1 SGHDT and CDR2 YYEEEE come from the germline V gene. V shed 2 bases, J shed 5 bases, and the junction held 8 bases outside the gene matches. The length of the CDR3 is 16 residues. DNA of the CDR3: TGTGCCAGCAGCTTTGCCGGACAGGGGGCTGCGGAGACCCAGTACTTC. This codes for CASSFAGQGAAETQYF.

The chain recombines TRBV7-9 with TRBJ1-1; no reliable D call. Germline values: CDR1 SEHNR, CDR2 FQNEAQ (reference sequence). V was clipped by 3 bases and J by 6 bases, with 8 bases between them. This CDR3 comprises 12 residues. CDR3 in amino acids: CASSFGPSEAFF. CDR3 nucleotides: TGTGCCAGCAGCTTTGGTCCGTCTGAAGCTTTCTTT.

The chain is built from TRBV3-1 and TRBJ2-7, with D uncertain. This CDR3 contains 15 residues. V was trimmed by 0 bases and J by 0 bases, leaving 9 bases between them. Germline V CDR1 and CDR2: LGHDT, YNNKEL (reference sequence). CDR3: CASSQETHSSYEQYF. CDR3 sequence (DNA): TGTGCCAGCAGCCAAGAGACCCACAGCTCCTACGAGCAGTACTTC.

This clonotype was observed a handful of times. The chain uses TRBV20-1 and TRBJ2-7; 10 nucleotides match TRBD2. The CDR3 loop spans 13 amino acids. Germline CDR1 reads DFQATT; CDR2 reads SNEGSKA (reference sequence). Trimming removed 1 base from V and 4 bases from J; junction bases left unmatched: 1. CDR3 in DNA: TGCAGTGCTAGAGTAGCGGGAGGTTACGAGCAGTACTTC. Protein: CSARVAGGYEQYF.

This clonotype was counted many times. The rearrangement joins TRBV28 to TRBJ2-1, with D perhaps TRBD1 (5 bases). This CDR3 region has 15 residues. Trimming left V 6 bases short and J 4 bases short, with 16 bases between. Germline V gives CDR1 MDHEN, CDR2 SYDVKM. In DNA, the CDR3 is TGTGCCAGCAGCCTGGGCAGGGTGACTTACAATGAGCAGTTCTTC. It yields the protein CASSLGRVTYNEQFF.

The chain recombines TRBV6-1 with TRBJ1-6, with no clear D. This CDR3 has 15 residues. V was clipped by 2 bases and J by 6 bases, with 11 bases between them. The germline V gene has CDR1 MNHNS and CDR2 SASEGT. CDR3 residues: CASSELESRNSPLHF. The CDR3 coding sequence is TGTGCCAGCAGTGAATTGGAGAGCCGTAATTCACCCCTCCACTTT.

The gene calls are TRBV15 and TRBJ2-1, with TRBD2 matching 11 bases. Unmatched junction bases numbered 7, after V lost 5 bases and J lost 1 base. Germline assignment: CDR1 LNHNV and CDR2 YYDKDF (reference sequence). The CDR3 has 17 amino acids. The CDR3 bases are TGTGCCACCAGCGGATCCTTAGCGGGAGGGTCCTACAATGAGCAGTTCTTC. As protein: CATSGSLAGGSYNEQFF.

This clonotype was picked up a small number of times. The V gene is TRBV6-2 or TRBV6-3, the J gene TRBJ2-1, with TRBD2 matching over 10 bases. With 2 bases clipped from V and 4 bases from J, the junction kept 17 bases outside the gene matches. This CDR3 is built from 20 residues. The germline V gene encodes CDR1 MNHEY and CDR2 SVGEGT. The CDR3 spells CASSYPPGFLAGAGYNEQFF. In DNA, the CDR3 is TGTGCCAGCAGTTACCCCCCCGGGTTTCTAGCGGGAGCGGGTTACAATGAGCAGTTCTTC.

This clonotype showed up just a few times. The chain is built from TRBV10-3 and TRBJ2-1; 9 bases are shared with TRBD2. The germline V gene has CDR1 ENHRY and CDR2 SYGVKD. The CDR3 consists of 13 residues. The V segment lost 7 bases and the J segment 8 bases; nucleotides outside the gene matches: 6. DNA for the CDR3: TGTGCCATCAATAGCGGGAGAGCGCATGAGCAGTTCTTC. It specifies CAINSGRAHEQFF.

This chain links TRBV7-3 with TRBJ2-5; 7 nucleotides agree with TRBD1. The CDR3 extends over 14 amino acids. CDR1 is SGHTA, CDR2 FQGTGA, per germline. The J segment lost 4 bases and the V segment lost 5 bases, leaving 7 bases of the junction unmatched. The CDR3 loop is CASSAHRGRETQYF. CDR3 nucleotides: TGTGCCAGCAGCGCCCACAGGGGCAGAGAGACCCAGTACTTC.

This clonotype has more than one count but fewer than ten. The chain has TRBV20-1 and TRBJ2-3; D ambiguous. V was trimmed by 6 bases and J by 2 bases, leaving 12 bases between them. The CDR3 consists of 13 residues. Germline CDR1 and CDR2: DFQATT and SNEGSKA (reference sequence). CDR3 sequence reads: CSAIAFSTDTQYF. CDR3 nucleotide sequence: TGCAGTGCCATTGCATTTTCCACAGATACGCAGTATTTT.

The chain employs TRBV5-1 and TRBJ2-5, with TRBD2 identical over 13 bases. The CDR3 contains 17 residues. The trim removed 4 bases at V and 4 bases at J, leaving 10 bases unmatched. Germline assignment: CDR1 SGHRS and CDR2 YFSETQ. In DNA, the CDR3 is TGCGCCAGCAGCCCCGGGACTAGCGGGATAATTGCAGAGACCCAGTACTTC. Encoded protein: CASSPGTSGIIAETQYF.

This clonotype has only a few counts. The chain is built from TRBV12-3 or TRBV12-4 and TRBJ2-7; no clear D gene. The CDR3 is made up of 14 amino acids. V gave up 3 bases and J gave up 0 bases, with 9 bases separating them. DNA for the CDR3: TGTGCCAGCAGTTTCATGGAGAGCTCCTACGAGCAGTACTTC. It is translated as CASSFMESSYEQYF.

This clonotype was counted ten times or more. This chain joins TRBV12-3 or TRBV12-4 and TRBJ2-1; the match to TRBD2 covers 10 bases. The CDR3 totals 15 residues. The V gene end was trimmed by 4 bases and the J gene end by 6 bases; junction bases not matched to a gene: 6. The CDR3 protein is CASSSAGGRINEQFF. The CDR3 DNA reads as TGTGCCAGCAGTTCAGCGGGAGGGCGGATCAATGAGCAGTTCTTC.

This clonotype was observed a handful of times. The chain couples TRBV6-1 to TRBJ2-1; D remains ambiguous. Trimming took off 6 bases at V and 6 bases at J, with 18 bases between the two ends. From germline, CDR1 is MNHNS and CDR2 SASEGT. The CDR3 sequence is 15 residues long. Here the CDR3 reads CASRKTSYSVNEQFF. As DNA, the CDR3 is TGTGCCAGCAGGAAGACAAGCTACTCGGTCAATGAGCAGTTCTTC.

The chain is built from TRBV27 and TRBJ2-7; TRBD2 matches 14 bases. V gave up 3 bases and J gave up 7 bases; unmatched junction bases: 2. This CDR3 contains 14 residues. Germline V gives CDR1 MNHEY, CDR2 SMNVEV (reference sequence). The CDR3 coding sequence is TGTGCCAGCAGTTTCGGGACTAGCGGGAGAGAGCAGTACTTC. It specifies CASSFGTSGREQYF.

This clonotype was counted between two and nine times. The gene calls are TRBV6-1 and TRBJ1-1, with 7 bases lining up with TRBD1. The germline V gene encodes CDR1 MNHNS and CDR2 SASEGT. This CDR3 is 16 amino acids long. With 5 bases clipped from V and 2 bases from J, the junction kept 11 bases outside the gene matches. In DNA, the CDR3 is TGTGCCAGCAGTCTCCAGGCAGAGGGGGCTAACACTGAAGCTTTCTTT. The encoded protein is CASSLQAEGANTEAFF.

In this sample, this clonotype turned up a few times. The chain employs TRBV20-1 and TRBJ2-3, with D hard to call. Germline V gene sequence: CDR1 DFQATT, CDR2 SNEGSKA (reference sequence). The CDR3 covers 13 residues. V was trimmed by 4 bases and J by 6 bases, leaving 14 bases between them. CDR3 DNA sequence: TGCAGTGCTACTGGGCACCCCGCGGATACGCAGTATTTT. Protein sequence: CSATGHPADTQYF.

About this clonotype itself: This may be a read error, as it is one base from a much larger clone. The genes are TRBV5-6 and TRBJ2-1, with D possibly TRBD2 on 6 matching bases. Germline V gives CDR1 SGHDT, CDR2 YYEEEE. Trimming took 3 bases from V and 4 from J, leaving 8 bases between them. The CDR3 is made up of 13 amino acids. CDR3 nucleotides: TGTGCCAGCAGCTGGGGGGTTTACAATGAGCAGTTCTTC. It specifies CASSWGVYNEQFF. Full variable domain (outside the CDR3, taken from reference TRBV5-6 and TRBJ2-1): DAGVTQSPTHLIKTRGQQVTLRCSPKSGHDTVSWYQQALGQGPQFIFQYYEEEERQRGNFPDRFSGHQFPNYSSELNVNALLLGDSALYLCASSWGVYNEQFFGPGTRLTVL.

In its sample, this clonotype was seen many times. The rearrangement links TRBV6-5 to TRBJ1-6; no clear D gene. V dropped 0 bases and J dropped 6 bases, with 12 bases sitting between them. From germline, CDR1 is MNHEY and CDR2 SVGAGI. This CDR3 spans 16 amino acids. In nucleotides, the CDR3 is TGTGCCAGCAGTTACTCCCGGAGTTTAAGTAATTCACCCCTCCACTTT. Its protein product is CASSYSRSLSNSPLHF.

This clonotype was picked up a small number of times. This chain connects TRBV4-2 to TRBJ1-5, with unresolved D. CDR1 LGHNA and CDR2 YNFKEQ come from the germline V gene. Trimming pared 0 bases from V and 7 bases from J, leaving 13 bases between. The CDR3 runs 15 residues. The CDR3 DNA sequence: TGTGCCAGCAGCCAAGACTATGGGCGAGGGCAGCCCCAGCATTTT. Translation gives CASSQDYGRGQPQHF.

This clonotype appeared a few times. This chain connects TRBV7-2 to TRBJ2-3; D is possibly TRBD1 (8 bases). This CDR3 contains 16 residues. The germline V gene has CDR1 SGHTA and CDR2 FQGNSA. The V and J ends lost 3 bases and 1 base respectively, with 14 bases between them. CDR3 protein: CASSFDRGGGTDTQYF. CDR3 nucleotide sequence: TGTGCCAGCAGCTTTGACAGGGGAGGGGGCACAGATACGCAGTATTTT. The complete variable domain, with remaining parts taken from reference TRBV7-2 and TRBJ2-3, reads GAGVSQSPSNKVTEKGKDVELRCDPISGHTALYWYRQSLGQGLEFLIYFQGNSAPDKSGLPSDRFSAERTGGSVSTLTIQRTQQEDSAVYLCASSFDRGGGTDTQYFGPGTRLTVL.

This clonotype came up a few times. V and J are TRBV15 and TRBJ2-7; 11 nucleotides match TRBD2. This CDR3 comprises 14 residues. Germline V lookup: CDR1 LNHNV, CDR2 YYDKDF (reference sequence). With 3 bases clipped from V and 9 bases from J, the junction kept 7 bases outside the gene matches. The CDR3 loop is CATSRTSGNGVQYF. The CDR3 DNA reads TGTGCCACCAGCAGGACTAGCGGGAACGGGGTGCAGTACTTC.

V usage is TRBV20-1 and J usage is TRBJ2-5; 9 bases map to TRBD2. J lost 5 bases, V lost 8 bases, and 12 bases had no gene match. The CDR3 length is 14 residues. In germline, CDR1 is DFQATT, CDR2 SNEGSKA (reference sequence). CDR3 coding DNA: TGCAGTTCCCATCTTAGCGGGAGAGGGGAGACCCAGTACTTC. Encoded protein: CSSHLSGRGETQYF.

The chain links TRBV6-2 or TRBV6-3 to TRBJ2-5; 8 nucleotides agree with TRBD1. The CDR3 runs 15 residues. Trimming cost V 6 bases and J 1 base; bases outside gene matches: 7. Germline CDR1 is MNHEY and CDR2 is SVGEGT. CDR3 sequence (DNA): TGTGCCAGCAGCCGTCCCGGGACAGGCCAAGAGACCCAGTACTTC. Amino acid sequence: CASSRPGTGQETQYF.

V and J are TRBV29-1 and TRBJ1-1; 7 bases align to TRBD1. The CDR3 length is 17 residues. V was pared by 7 bases and J by 0 bases, with 17 bases of the junction left unmatched. Germline V gene data show CDR1 as SQVTM and CDR2 as ANQGSEA. The CDR3 DNA follows: TGCAGCGGGACCACAGGGGACTACCCTCGGGTGAACACTGAAGCTTTCTTT. It is translated as CSGTTGDYPRVNTEAFF.